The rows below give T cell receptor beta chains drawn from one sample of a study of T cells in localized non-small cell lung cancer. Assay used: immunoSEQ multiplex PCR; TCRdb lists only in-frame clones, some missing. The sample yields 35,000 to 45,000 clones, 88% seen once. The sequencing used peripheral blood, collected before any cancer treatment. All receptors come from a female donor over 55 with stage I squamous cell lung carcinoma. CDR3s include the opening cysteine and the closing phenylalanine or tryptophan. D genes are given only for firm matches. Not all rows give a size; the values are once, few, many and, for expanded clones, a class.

cdr3_nt: TGTGCCAGCAGCTTAGTACAACCGCTAGGGGAGACCCAGTACTTC
cdr3_aa: CASSLVQPLGETQYF
d_call: NA
v_call: TRBV7-3
clone_size: NA
j_call: TRBJ2-5

cdr3_nt: TGTGCCAGCAGCTACCCCAGTAGGCAAGAGACCCAGTACTTC
cdr3_aa: CASSYPSRQETQYF
d_call: NA
v_call: TRBV7-2
clone_size: NA
j_call: TRBJ2-5

cdr3_nt: TGTGCCAGCAGCTCTAGCGGAACTTCCTACGAGCAGTACTTC
cdr3_aa: CASSSSGTSYEQYF
d_call: TRBD2
v_call: TRBV7-8
clone_size: NA
j_call: TRBJ2-7

cdr3_nt: TGCGCCAGCAGCACCGCAGCGGGAGGCTACAATGAGCAGTTCTTC
cdr3_aa: CASSTAAGGYNEQFF
d_call: TRBD2
v_call: TRBV5-1
clone_size: NA
j_call: TRBJ2-1

cdr3_nt: TGCGCCAGCAGCCTGGGACAGGAGCTGTTTTTT
cdr3_aa: CASSLGQELFF
d_call: NA
v_call: TRBV5-1
clone_size: NA
j_call: TRBJ2-2

cdr3_nt: TGTGCCAGCAGCATCGACAGGGTGCATGAAAAACTGTTTTTT
cdr3_aa: CASSIDRVHEKLFF
d_call: TRBD1
v_call: TRBV9
clone_size: NA
j_call: TRBJ1-4

cdr3_nt: TGTGCCAGCAGCTCGAAACTAGCAGGGGAAAAACTGTTTTTT
cdr3_aa: CASSSKLAGEKLFF
d_call: NA
v_call: TRBV5-4
clone_size: NA
j_call: TRBJ1-4

cdr3_nt: TGTGCCAGCAGCTCAGGGACAGGGGTGAACTCTGGCTACACCTTC
cdr3_aa: CASSSGTGVNSGYTF
d_call: TRBD1
v_call: TRBV7-3
clone_size: NA
j_call: TRBJ1-2

cdr3_nt: TGTGCCAGCAGGGGTCGGACTAGCGGGAGTATCGAGACCCAGTACTTC
cdr3_aa: CASRGRTSGSIETQYF
d_call: TRBD2
v_call: TRBV5-4
clone_size: NA
j_call: TRBJ2-5

cdr3_nt: TGTGCCAGCAGCCCGCGCCTTACTAGCGCGCTCTCCTACGAGCAGTACTTC
cdr3_aa: CASSPRLTSALSYEQYF
d_call: TRBD2
v_call: TRBV5-4
clone_size: NA
j_call: TRBJ2-7

cdr3_nt: TGTGCCAGCAGCCAAGAGTGGAGGCCAGGGAGGCTCGGGGAGACCCAGTACTTC
cdr3_aa: CASSQEWRPGRLGETQYF
d_call: NA
v_call: TRBV5-8
clone_size: NA
j_call: TRBJ2-5

cdr3_nt: TGCGCCAGCAGCCAAGAGGCAGCGTCTTCCTACAATGAGCAGTTCTTC
cdr3_aa: CASSQEAASSYNEQFF
d_call: NA
v_call: TRBV4-3
clone_size: NA
j_call: TRBJ2-1

cdr3_nt: TGTGCCAGCAGTGAGGTCGGGAGGGAGACCCAGTACTTC
cdr3_aa: CASSEVGRETQYF
d_call: TRBD2
v_call: TRBV2
clone_size: NA
j_call: TRBJ2-5

cdr3_nt: TGTGCCAGCAGCTTTCGCGGGACTACCGACACCGGGGAGCTGTTTTTT
cdr3_aa: CASSFRGTTDTGELFF
d_call: TRBD2
v_call: TRBV7-2
clone_size: NA
j_call: TRBJ2-2

cdr3_nt: TGTGCCAGCAGCTTAGTTAACGGGGACAGCAAAATTTACGAGCAGTACTTC
cdr3_aa: CASSLVNGDSKIYEQYF
d_call: TRBD1
v_call: TRBV11-3
clone_size: NA
j_call: TRBJ2-7

cdr3_nt: TGTGCCAGTAGTGGGTGGGACCCCCAGGCCCAGTACTTC
cdr3_aa: CASSGWDPQAQYF
d_call: NA
v_call: TRBV19
clone_size: NA
j_call: TRBJ2-5

cdr3_nt: TGTGCCTGGGGGACTAGCGGGAGCCTCGAGCAGTACTTC
cdr3_aa: CAWGTSGSLEQYF
d_call: TRBD2
v_call: TRBV30
clone_size: NA
j_call: TRBJ2-7

cdr3_nt: TGCAGCGTTGATGACCGAATTCGGGGTGGCTACACCTTC
cdr3_aa: CSVDDRIRGGYTF
d_call: NA
v_call: TRBV29-1
clone_size: NA
j_call: TRBJ1-2

cdr3_nt: TGTGCCAGTAGCGAAAACAGGCGAGCTTTCTTT
cdr3_aa: CASSENRRAFF
d_call: NA
v_call: TRBV19
clone_size: NA
j_call: TRBJ1-1

cdr3_nt: TGTGCCAGCAGTGCGGACAGCCCCTCCTACGAGCAGTACTTC
cdr3_aa: CASSADSPSYEQYF
d_call: NA
v_call: TRBV6-6
clone_size: NA
j_call: TRBJ2-7

cdr3_nt: TGTGCCATCAGTGAGCTGGCAGGACAGAGTGAGCAGTACTTC
cdr3_aa: CAISELAGQSEQYF
d_call: NA
v_call: TRBV10-3
clone_size: NA
j_call: TRBJ2-7

cdr3_nt: TGTGCCAGCAGCCCCGGGACGGACCACTCCTACGAGCAGTACTTC
cdr3_aa: CASSPGTDHSYEQYF
d_call: NA
v_call: TRBV5-6
clone_size: NA
j_call: TRBJ2-7

cdr3_nt: TGTGCCAGTAGTACCCTAGAGACCCAGTACTTC
cdr3_aa: CASSTLETQYF
d_call: NA
v_call: TRBV19
clone_size: NA
j_call: TRBJ2-5

cdr3_nt: TGTGCCTTGGGAAGGACCTATAATTCACCCCTCCACTTT
cdr3_aa: CALGRTYNSPLHF
d_call: NA
v_call: TRBV30
clone_size: NA
j_call: TRBJ1-6

cdr3_nt: TGTGCCAGCAGTTGGGGGGGTACAGATACGCAGTATTTT
cdr3_aa: CASSWGGTDTQYF
d_call: TRBD2
v_call: TRBV6-6
clone_size: once
j_call: TRBJ2-3

cdr3_nt: TGCGCCAGCAGCGGAGACAGGGCTCTCGTCTACGAGCAGTACTTC
cdr3_aa: CASSGDRALVYEQYF
d_call: TRBD1
v_call: TRBV5-1
clone_size: once
j_call: TRBJ2-7

cdr3_nt: TGTGCCAGCAGTTTAGGCGGGAGGGCCTACGAGCAGTACTTC
cdr3_aa: CASSLGGRAYEQYF
d_call: TRBD2
v_call: TRBV27
clone_size: NA
j_call: TRBJ2-7

cdr3_nt: TGTGCCAGCTCACCCAGCCCGGGAGCTTTCTTT
cdr3_aa: CASSPSPGAFF
d_call: NA
v_call: TRBV18
clone_size: NA
j_call: TRBJ1-1

cdr3_nt: TGTGCCACCAGCAGACCGCCCGGCGAACCGGGACTAGCGGGAGTTGAGACCCAGTACTTC
cdr3_aa: CATSRPPGEPGLAGVETQYF
d_call: TRBD2
v_call: TRBV15
clone_size: NA
j_call: TRBJ2-5

cdr3_nt: TGTGCCAGCAGCTTGATGAACTCTGGAAACACCATATATTTT
cdr3_aa: CASSLMNSGNTIYF
d_call: NA
v_call: TRBV7-3
clone_size: NA
j_call: TRBJ1-3

cdr3_nt: TGTGCCAGCAGCTCGGACGGTCCCTATGGCTACACCTTC
cdr3_aa: CASSSDGPYGYTF
d_call: NA
v_call: TRBV5-4
clone_size: NA
j_call: TRBJ1-2

cdr3_nt: TGTGCCAGCAGTGAGGTGGCGGGCTCCTACAATGAGCAGTTCTTC
cdr3_aa: CASSEVAGSYNEQFF
d_call: NA
v_call: TRBV6-1
clone_size: NA
j_call: TRBJ2-1

cdr3_nt: TGCGCCAGCAGCCAAGCACCTAGCGGGAGGGCCGACACCGGGGAGCTGTTTTTT
cdr3_aa: CASSQAPSGRADTGELFF
d_call: TRBD2
v_call: TRBV4-1
clone_size: NA
j_call: TRBJ2-2

cdr3_nt: TGTGCCAGCAGCCCCGGAAATCAGCCCCAGCATTTT
cdr3_aa: CASSPGNQPQHF
d_call: NA
v_call: TRBV2
clone_size: NA
j_call: TRBJ1-5

cdr3_nt: TGTGCCAGCAGCTTAGCGGCTGGTACCCCCGAAAACATTCAGTACTTC
cdr3_aa: CASSLAAGTPENIQYF
d_call: NA
v_call: TRBV7-2
clone_size: NA
j_call: TRBJ2-4

cdr3_nt: TGTGCCAGCAGCTTGGACAGGGGGAATCAGCCCCAGCATTTT
cdr3_aa: CASSLDRGNQPQHF
d_call: TRBD1
v_call: TRBV7-9
clone_size: NA
j_call: TRBJ1-5

cdr3_nt: TGTGCCAGCACCCTACAGGGCGGCAGGGGCTACGAGCAGTACTTC
cdr3_aa: CASTLQGGRGYEQYF
d_call: NA
v_call: TRBV11-1
clone_size: NA
j_call: TRBJ2-7

cdr3_nt: TGTGCCAGCAGCGTAGCGGGAGGTTCACTGGGAGAGACCCAGTACTTC
cdr3_aa: CASSVAGGSLGETQYF
d_call: TRBD2
v_call: TRBV9
clone_size: NA
j_call: TRBJ2-5

cdr3_nt: TGTGCCAGCAGTTCCAACTTGGGCTACACCTTC
cdr3_aa: CASSSNLGYTF
d_call: NA
v_call: TRBV28
clone_size: NA
j_call: TRBJ1-2

cdr3_nt: TGTGCCAGCAGTGACTCCCGGGCGATTGCTTTCTTT
cdr3_aa: CASSDSRAIAFF
d_call: NA
v_call: TRBV6-4
clone_size: NA
j_call: TRBJ1-1

cdr3_nt: TGCGCCAGCAGCCAAGATGCCCGGGAGAAGGTCGGGGAGCTGTTTTTT
cdr3_aa: CASSQDAREKVGELFF
d_call: NA
v_call: TRBV4-3
clone_size: NA
j_call: TRBJ2-2

cdr3_nt: TGCGCCAGCAGCCAACCCCCAGGGCGGGAAGAGACCCAGTACTTC
cdr3_aa: CASSQPPGREETQYF
d_call: NA
v_call: TRBV4-1
clone_size: once
j_call: TRBJ2-5

cdr3_nt: TGTGCCAGCAGTTTTGGTGGCAGGAGGAATGGCTACACCTTC
cdr3_aa: CASSFGGRRNGYTF
d_call: NA
v_call: TRBV27
clone_size: NA
j_call: TRBJ1-2

cdr3_nt: TGTGCCAGCAGCTTGGGAGGGGCAGGGGGTGAAAAACTGTTTTTT
cdr3_aa: CASSLGGAGGEKLFF
d_call: TRBD1
v_call: TRBV7-2
clone_size: few
j_call: TRBJ1-4

cdr3_nt: TGTGCCAGCAGGCCCGGACAGGGAGGGCAAGAGACCCAGTACTTC
cdr3_aa: CASRPGQGGQETQYF
d_call: NA
v_call: TRBV6-6
clone_size: NA
j_call: TRBJ2-5

cdr3_nt: TGTGCCAGCAGCTTACTAGCGGAGAGCTCCTACGAGCAGTACTTC
cdr3_aa: CASSLLAESSYEQYF
d_call: TRBD2
v_call: TRBV7-3
clone_size: NA
j_call: TRBJ2-7

cdr3_nt: TGTGCCAGCAGTTACCCTGTGAGTTCTGCTAACTATGGCTACACCTTC
cdr3_aa: CASSYPVSSANYGYTF
d_call: NA
v_call: TRBV6-6
clone_size: NA
j_call: TRBJ1-2

cdr3_nt: TGTGCCAGCAGCCGGCGGGAGACTCCCGCAGATACGCAGTATTTT
cdr3_aa: CASSRRETPADTQYF
d_call: TRBD2
v_call: TRBV7-3
clone_size: few
j_call: TRBJ2-3

cdr3_nt: TGTGCCAGTAGTATTTCGACAGATGATGAAGCTTTCTTT
cdr3_aa: CASSISTDDEAFF
d_call: NA
v_call: TRBV19
clone_size: NA
j_call: TRBJ1-1

cdr3_nt: TGTGCCAGCTCACTTAAGGGGCTTTTCGAGCAGTACTTC
cdr3_aa: CASSLKGLFEQYF
d_call: NA
v_call: TRBV18
clone_size: NA
j_call: TRBJ2-7

cdr3_nt: TGTGCCAGCAGCCTGGCTCTACCTAAGGGCACCGGGGAGCTGTTTTTT
cdr3_aa: CASSLALPKGTGELFF
d_call: NA
v_call: TRBV7-8
clone_size: NA
j_call: TRBJ2-2

cdr3_nt: TGTGCCACTATCAGGGAACGGAGCTCACCCCTCCACTTT
cdr3_aa: CATIRERSSPLHF
d_call: NA
v_call: TRBV2
clone_size: NA
j_call: TRBJ1-6